The T cell receptor beta chain under discussion was sequenced for a study of blood T cell repertoires in COVID-19. Across the study: PBMCs, B-cell-depleted T cells, or T cells provided the cDNA or gDNA that made up the material.

Germline V CDR1 and CDR2: SGHRS, YFSETQ. Trimming took 1 base from V and 4 from J; bases not matched to a gene: 1. The CDR3 has 15 amino acids. The protocol was immunoSEQ multiplex PCR, while the TCRdb copy is restricted to in-frame clones and leaves out a portion. The profile shows about 210,000 clones, 86% of them singletons. This clonotype was sampled from a woman aged 25 to 39 who had been exposed to COVID-19. Sequencing was done on a sample of PBMCs or T cells enriched from blood (not recorded which). This chain joins TRBV5-1 and TRBJ2-5; TRBD2 agrees at 13 bases. The CDR3 loop reads CASSLRTSGGETQYF. The CDR3 bases are TGCGCCAGCAGCTTGAGGACTAGCGGGGGAGAGACCCAGTACTTC.